The 9 T cell receptor beta chains in this list originate from one sample, sequenced in a study of T-cell memory formation after mild COVID-19. MiXCR, run by TCRdb on the 5' RACE reads, gives a single entry per CDR3 protein. The sample carries about 81,000 distinct CDR3 sequences, around a quarter recorded once. Sequenced input: PBMCs or a T cell subset sorted from them (not recorded which). These TCRs come from a man between 18 and 35 years old who had mild COVID-19 (a few samples of this study predate the infection). Cell type and time point are not known.

This clonotype was detected only a few times. The chain is built from TRBV5-4 and TRBJ2-3, with TRBD1 identical over 8 bases. The CDR3 is 13 residues long. After removal of 0 bases from V and 8 bases from J, the junction contained 2 bases not matched to a gene. In germline, CDR1 is SGHNT, CDR2 YYREEE (reference sequence). CDR3 in DNA: TGTGCCAGCAGCTTGGTAGGACAGGGTACGCAGTATTTT. Its translation: CASSLVGQGTQYF.

This clonotype was seen ten or more times. J is TRBJ2-6 and V is TRBV4-3; D is possibly TRBD1 (6 bases). From germline, CDR1 is LGHNA and CDR2 YSLEER. The CDR3 is made up of 16 amino acids. Trimming took 3 bases from V and 0 from J, leaving 9 bases between them. The DNA for the CDR3 is TGCGCCAGCAGCCAGCAGGGGCTCTCTGGGGCCAACGTCCTGACTTTC. Translation: CASSQQGLSGANVLTF.

This clonotype was observed a few times. J is TRBJ1-5 and V is TRBV7-6; D is undetermined. Per the germline V gene, CDR1 is SGHVS and CDR2 is FNYEAQ. V lost 1 base, J lost 3 bases, and 4 bases lay in between. CDR3 length equals 13 residues. CDR3 region: CASSLGFNQPQHF. As DNA, the CDR3 is TGTGCCAGCAGCTTAGGATTCAATCAGCCCCAGCATTTT.

The CDR3 loop reads CASSGYATDTQYF. The CDR3 nucleotides are TGTGCCAGCAGTGGGTACGCAACAGATACGCAGTATTTT. This chain links TRBV6-4 with TRBJ2-3; D remains unclear. This CDR3 has 13 amino acids. Per the germline V gene, CDR1 is MRHNA and CDR2 is SNTAGT. The V end was cut by 4 bases, the J end by 3 bases, with 8 bases between.

The gene calls are TRBV4-1 and TRBJ1-5; D is uncertain. V was cut by 3 bases and J by 5 bases, with 11 bases left in between. The CDR3 loop spans 14 amino acids. CDR1 MGHRA and CDR2 YSYEKL come from the germline V gene. Here the CDR3 reads CASSHMGSYQPQHF. For the CDR3, the DNA is TGCGCCAGCAGCCATATGGGGTCCTATCAGCCCCAGCATTTT.

This chain links TRBV7-9 with TRBJ2-1; possible D gene TRBD2, 7 bases. Germline V gives CDR1 SEHNR, CDR2 FQNEAQ (reference sequence). There are 16 residues in the CDR3. Trimming stripped 5 bases from V and 2 bases from J, with 16 bases between. CDR3 nucleotides: TGTGCCAGCAGCCTCCCTAGGGGGGGGCCCTACAATGAGCAGTTCTTC. As protein: CASSLPRGGPYNEQFF.

This rearrangement joins TRBV7-9 to TRBJ1-6, with D tentatively TRBD1 (5 bases). The CDR3 extends over 15 amino acids. In germline, CDR1 is SEHNR, CDR2 FQNEAQ (reference sequence). The V and J ends lost 6 bases and 8 bases respectively, with 17 bases between them. CDR3 in amino acids: CASRPPGPGYSPLHF. The CDR3, as DNA: TGTGCCAGCAGGCCCCCGGGACCGGGGTATTCACCCCTCCACTTT.

The DNA of the CDR3 is TGTGCCAGCAGCCTGGACGGTCATAGCAATCAGCCCCAGCATTTT. The encoded protein is CASSLDGHSNQPQHF. The chain couples TRBV5-6 to TRBJ1-5, with no clear D. The germline V gene encodes CDR1 SGHDT and CDR2 YYEEEE. The ends were cut back, 4 bases at V and 0 bases at J, with 11 bases in the middle. The CDR3 extends over 15 amino acids.

This sequence joins TRBV27 and TRBJ2-2; D gene ambiguous. The CDR3 spans 13 residues. Trimming cost V 6 bases and J 5 bases, with 10 bases left between them. CDR1 and CDR2 (germline): MNHEY, SMNVEV (reference sequence). The CDR3 sequence: CASSLATTGELFF. CDR3 sequence (DNA): TGTGCCAGCAGCCTGGCTACGACCGGGGAGCTGTTTTTT.